Shown below are 13 T cell receptor beta chains from a single sample sequenced in a study of T cell repertoires and HLA-DP antigens (dated by TCRdb to 2017 to 2018). Their recognized antigens are unknown. Library method: the immunoSEQ multiplex PCR assay. Imported from immuneACCESS, the table was reduced by TCRdb to in-frame sequences with V and J called. These copies leave out some clones; in studies compared against another copy, an unresolved V gene accounts for under half, and the cause of the remainder is not known. The sample table holds roughly 70,000 clones, of which roughly 75% were seen once. Around 1.4% of the sample goes to the ten largest clones. Sequences were obtained from CD4+ T cells from PBMCs. The receptors derive from a man aged 55-75 years in good health and CMV-seronegative.

The chain uses TRBV11-3 and TRBJ2-7; 8 positions agree with TRBD1. Germline V lookup: CDR1 SGHNT, CDR2 YENEEA. The CDR3 has 17 residues. The V and J ends lost 1 base and 6 bases, in that order; junction bases with no gene match: 14. The CDR3, as DNA: TGTGCCAGCAGCTTAGGGGCCGTGGGGACAGGCTCTCTCGAGCAGTACTTC. Translated, it gives CASSLGAVGTGSLEQYF.

The chain links TRBV2 to TRBJ2-7, with 10 bases that match TRBD1. CDR3 length: 13 residues. Germline V gene sequence: CDR1 SNHLY, CDR2 FYNNEI. V shed 5 bases, J shed 3 bases, and the junction held 1 base outside the gene matches. The chain's CDR3 is CASSRTGGYEQYF. CDR3 nucleotide sequence: TGTGCCAGCAGTAGGACAGGGGGCTACGAGCAGTACTTC.

The chain recombines TRBV7-3 with TRBJ2-3, with 7 bases fitting TRBD1. Germline V gene data show CDR1 as SGHTA and CDR2 as FQGTGA. With 5 bases clipped from V and 6 bases from J, the junction kept 8 bases outside the gene matches. CDR3 length equals 14 residues. The CDR3 DNA sequence: TGTGCCAGCAGCCCGGACAGGTTAGCGGATACGCAGTATTTT. Amino acids: CASSPDRLADTQYF.

The genes are TRBV2 and TRBJ2-5; D is uncertain. V lost 7 bases and J lost 4, with 13 bases in between. Germline values: CDR1 SNHLY, CDR2 FYNNEI. This CDR3 is 13 amino acids long. The CDR3 here is CASIRATRETQYF. The CDR3 coding sequence is TGTGCCAGCATTAGGGCTACCCGAGAGACCCAGTACTTC. The full variable domain, in which reference TRBV2 and TRBJ2-5 provide the parts outside the CDR3, is EPEVTQTPSHQVTQMGQEVILRCVPISNHLYFYWYRQILGQKVEFLVSFYNNEISEKSEIFDDQFSVERPDGSNFTLKIRSTKLEDSAMYFCASIRATRETQYFGPGTRLLVL.

This clone is deemed medium-sized (0.01 to 0.1%). The rearrangement links TRBV5-8 to TRBJ1-1; 8 bases map to TRBD1. The CDR3 contains 14 residues. CDR1 and CDR2 from the germline V gene are SGHTS and YDEGEE. With 0 bases clipped from V and 5 bases from J, the junction kept 3 bases outside the gene matches. The CDR3 DNA reads as TGTGCCAGCAGCTTGGGACAGGGGAGGACTGAAGCTTTCTTT. Its protein product is CASSLGQGRTEAFF.

This clone was recorded only once. V is TRBV18 and J is TRBJ2-2; D remains unclear. Germline lookup yields CDR1 KGHSH and CDR2 LQKENI. The CDR3 loop spans 13 amino acids. V was pared by 3 bases and J by 5 bases, with 7 bases between. The CDR3 sequence is CASSPARTGELFF. The DNA of the CDR3 is TGTGCCAGCTCACCGGCGAGGACCGGGGAGCTGTTTTTT.

V is TRBV5-6 and J is TRBJ2-7; no definite D call. V lost 0 bases to trimming and J lost 3 bases, with 1 base between them. Looked up from germline, CDR1 is SGHDT and CDR2 is YYEEEE. This CDR3 contains 11 residues. The CDR3 DNA reads as TGTGCCAGCAGCTTGGGCTACGAGCAGTACGTC. Residues: CASSLGYEQYV.

This clone was observed a single time. CDR3 amino acids: CASSIIPGQGWTGELFF. In DNA, the CDR3 is TGTGCCAGTAGTATCATCCCGGGACAGGGGTGGACCGGGGAGCTGTTTTTT. The chain recombines TRBV19 with TRBJ2-2; 10 bases fit TRBD1. This CDR3 contains 17 residues. CDR1 is LNHDA and CDR2 is SQIVND in the germline V gene (reference sequence). J was trimmed by 5 bases and V by 3 bases; bases with no gene match: 9. Full variable domain (missing parts from reference TRBV19 and TRBJ2-2): DGGITQSPKYLFRKEGQNVTLSCEQNLNHDAMYWYRQDPGQGLRLIYYSQIVNDFQKGDIAEGYSVSREKKESFPLTVTSAQKNPTAFYLCASSIIPGQGWTGELFFGEGSRLTVL.

The rearrangement uses TRBV7-7 and TRBJ2-7; 8 bases agree with TRBD1. The CDR3 is 13 amino acids. Germline assignment: CDR1 SSHAT and CDR2 FNYEAQ (reference sequence). V dropped 5 bases and J dropped 6; count of bases not matched to a gene: 6. The CDR3 is CASSRDRQGEQYF. In DNA, the CDR3 is TGTGCCAGCAGCCGGGACAGGCAGGGCGAGCAGTACTTC.

This sequence joins TRBV11-2 and TRBJ2-1; maybe TRBD1 (6 bases). V was pared by 5 bases and J by 4 bases, with 15 bases between. Germline CDR1 and CDR2: SGHAT and FQNNGV. This CDR3 is built from 15 residues. The CDR3: CASSPGTITYNEQFF. The CDR3 nucleotides read TGTGCCAGCAGCCCGGGGACAATTACTTACAATGAGCAGTTCTTC.

This chain connects TRBV6-6 to TRBJ1-2, with D possibly being TRBD1 (6 bases). The V end was cut by 6 bases, the J end by 4 bases, with 9 bases between. Germline V gene data show CDR1 as MNHNY and CDR2 as SVGAGI (reference sequence). The CDR3 totals 12 residues. The DNA for the CDR3 is TGTGCCAGCAGCTCGACAGGCTATGGCTACACCTTC. It codes for CASSSTGYGYTF.

V is TRBV19 and J is TRBJ1-2; TRBD1 agrees at 7 bases. Germline CDR1 reads LNHDA; CDR2 reads SQIVND (reference sequence). J gave up 3 bases and V 6 bases, and 4 bases lay outside the gene matches. There are 13 residues in the CDR3. CDR3: CASRRDSYYGYTF. The DNA of the CDR3 is TGTGCCAGTAGGAGGGACAGTTACTATGGCTACACCTTC.

The V call is TRBV30, the J call TRBJ2-5; TRBD2 agrees at 11 bases. The germline CDR1 and CDR2 sequences are GTSNPN and SVGIG (reference sequence). CDR3 length: 16 residues. Unmatched junction bases numbered 10, after V lost 3 bases and J lost 4 bases. This CDR3 is CAWSSRLAGGRETQYF. CDR3 sequence (DNA): TGTGCCTGGAGCTCCCGGCTAGCGGGGGGCCGAGAGACCCAGTACTTC.